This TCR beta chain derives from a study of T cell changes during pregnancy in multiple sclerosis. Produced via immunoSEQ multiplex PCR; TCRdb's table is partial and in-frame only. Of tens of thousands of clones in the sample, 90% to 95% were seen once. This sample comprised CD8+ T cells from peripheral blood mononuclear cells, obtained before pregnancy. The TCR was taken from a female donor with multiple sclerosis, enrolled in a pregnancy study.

Written as DNA, the CDR3 is TGTGCCAGCAGTTCTTGGGACAGGGGCCAAGAGACCCAGTACTTC. Translating gives CASSSWDRGQETQYF. The chain combines TRBV7-9 with TRBJ2-5; 10 bases map to TRBD1. This CDR3 comprises 15 residues. Germline lookup yields CDR1 SEHNR and CDR2 FQNEAQ (reference sequence). V dropped 6 bases and J dropped 1; count of bases not matched to a gene: 5.